The 30 T cell receptor beta chains below were found in one sample sequenced in a study of blood T cell repertoires in COVID-19. Some clones are missing from TCRdb's copy, which holds only in-frame ones; the method was immunoSEQ multiplex PCR. The sample holds around 330,000 clones, approximately 90% seen once. Sequencing was performed on PBMCs or T cells enriched from blood (not recorded which). Receptors were obtained from a woman aged 40 to 49 who had recovered from COVID-19.

V is TRBV4-1 and J is TRBJ1-2; 8 bases are a match to TRBD1. V lost 4 bases and J lost 3; bases outside the gene matches: 4. The CDR3 runs 14 residues. Germline V gives CDR1 MGHRA, CDR2 YSYEKL. CDR3 nucleotide sequence: TGCGCCAGCAGCCGCGGACAGGGTGACTATGGCTACACCTTC. It is translated as CASSRGQGDYGYTF.

The CDR3 sequence: CASGPQGYNEQFF. The CDR3 coding sequence is TGTGCCAGCGGGCCCCAGGGCTACAATGAGCAGTTCTTC. The chain recombines TRBV6-5 with TRBJ2-1; weak D call: TRBD1 (5 bases). V lost 8 bases and J 3 bases, leaving 11 bases between the germline ends. Germline-derived CDR1 and CDR2 are MNHEY and SVGAGI. This CDR3 spans 13 amino acids.

The rearrangement joins TRBV14 to TRBJ1-3; a possible D gene is TRBD1 (6 bases). This CDR3 contains 14 residues. Per the germline V gene, CDR1 is SGHDN and CDR2 is FVKESK. V was pared by 5 bases and J by 0 bases, with 8 bases between. CDR3 in amino acids: CASSLQGSGNTIYF. The CDR3 DNA sequence: TGTGCCAGCAGCTTACAGGGCTCTGGAAACACCATATATTTT.

This chain connects TRBV7-2 to TRBJ2-7; D gene uncertain. The CDR3 loop spans 13 amino acids. Deletions cut 1 base from V and 4 bases from J, with 8 bases between. Per the germline V gene, CDR1 is SGHTA and CDR2 is FQGNSA. The CDR3 DNA sequence: TGTGCCAGCAGCTTAGGAGAGCCTTACGAGCAGTACTTC. Residues: CASSLGEPYEQYF.

The chain recombines TRBV6-5 with TRBJ1-2; D is undetermined. Between the trimmed V and J ends, which lost 3 bases and 11 bases, there was a span of 16 bases. This CDR3 comprises 13 residues. Germline assignment: CDR1 MNHEY and CDR2 SVGAGI. CDR3 nucleotides: TGTGCCAGCAGTTATGGAGGATCAAGCGGTTACACCTTC. Translation: CASSYGGSSGYTF.

The rearrangement uses TRBV6-2 or TRBV6-3 and TRBJ2-1; D is possibly TRBD1 (6 bases). Per germline, CDR1 MNHEY and CDR2 SVGEGT. The V end lost 2 bases, the J end lost 7 bases, and 18 bases lay between the germline ends. The CDR3 is 16 amino acids. DNA of the CDR3: TGTGCCAGCAGTTACCCTCAAGACAGGATGGAAAATGAGCAGTTCTTC. It codes for CASSYPQDRMENEQFF.

The chain uses TRBV9 and TRBJ1-1; TRBD1 aligns across 10 bases. The CDR3 is made up of 16 amino acids. Per the germline V gene, CDR1 is SGDLS and CDR2 is YYNGEE. The V segment lost 0 bases and the J segment 3 bases; nucleotides outside the gene matches: 5. CDR3 sequence reads: CASSVGPGQGYTEAFF. In nucleotides, the CDR3 is TGTGCCAGCAGCGTAGGGCCGGGACAGGGGTACACTGAAGCTTTCTTT.

The V and J genes are TRBV18 and TRBJ2-5; 8 positions agree with TRBD2. The CDR3 consists of 13 residues. V dropped 1 base and J dropped 9; count of bases not matched to a gene: 4. Germline loops: CDR1 KGHSH, CDR2 LQKENI. The DNA of the CDR3 is TGTGCCAGCTCACCACGGTCGGGAGGGGCCCAGTACTTC. Translation: CASSPRSGGAQYF.

V usage is TRBV6-8 and J usage is TRBJ1-6; D perhaps matches TRBD1 (5 bases). V lost 3 bases and J lost 3, with 18 bases in between. The CDR3 loop spans 18 amino acids. Germline CDR1 is MNHGY and CDR2 is SAAAGT. The CDR3 DNA reads as TGTGCCAGCAGTTATTACGGGGCGGGAGACAGCTATAATTCACCCCTCCACTTT. It codes for CASSYYGAGDSYNSPLHF.

In its sample, this clone was seen a few times. CDR3 protein: CASSPGTVGTDTQYF. In DNA, the CDR3 is TGTGCCAGCAGCCCCGGGACAGTGGGCACAGATACGCAGTATTTT. The rearrangement joins TRBV11-2 to TRBJ2-3; 7 bases are shared with TRBD1. The germline gives CDR1 SGHAT, CDR2 FQNNGV. V lost 5 bases to trimming and J lost 1 base; unmatched junction nucleotides: 6. The CDR3 has 15 amino acids.

This clone was counted once. This rearrangement joins TRBV10-3 to TRBJ1-2; 9 bases fit TRBD1. Germline loops: CDR1 ENHRY, CDR2 SYGVKD. V lost 5 bases and J lost 4; bases outside the gene matches: 2. The CDR3 consists of 13 residues. As DNA, the CDR3 is TGTGCCATCAGTTCGGACAGGGGCTATGGCTACACCTTC. This gives the protein CAISSDRGYGYTF.

The chain is built from TRBV19 and TRBJ1-5, with D unclear. Trimming removed 7 bases at V and 6 bases at J, with 16 bases between. Germline assignment: CDR1 LNHDA and CDR2 SQIVND (reference sequence). This CDR3 spans 14 amino acids. DNA of the CDR3: TGTGCCAGTAACCCGGGAGGGCCTGGTCAGCCCCAGCATTTT. It yields the protein CASNPGGPGQPQHF. The full variable domain, rest sourced from reference TRBV19 and TRBJ1-5, is DGGITQSPKYLFRKEGQNVTLSCEQNLNHDAMYWYRQDPGQGLRLIYYSQIVNDFQKGDIAEGYSVSREKKESFPLTVTSAQKNPTAFYLCASNPGGPGQPQHFGDGTRLSIL.

The rearrangement joins TRBV21-1 to TRBJ2-7; the DNA was not compared with TRBD2, the D call given in the table. TRBV21-1 is a pseudogene segment. The CDR3 sequence is 14 residues long. CDR3 in amino acids: CASSKRCGSYEQYF. CDR3 in DNA: TGTGCCAGCAGCAAAAGGTGCGGGAGTTACGAGCAGTACTTC.

The rearrangement uses TRBV20-1 and TRBJ2-2; TRBD2 aligns across 11 bases. The junction had 9 bases not matched to a gene; V was cut back by 6 bases and J by 0 bases. This CDR3 has 17 residues. Germline lookup yields CDR1 DFQATT and CDR2 SNEGSKA (reference sequence). The CDR3 spells CSASRGSGGANTGELFF. As DNA, the CDR3 is TGCAGTGCCAGTCGGGGTAGCGGGGGGGCGAACACCGGGGAGCTGTTTTTT.

The chain employs TRBV7-9 and TRBJ1-4, with no clear D. The germline CDR1 and CDR2 sequences are SEHNR and FQNEAQ (reference sequence). CDR3 size: 14 residues. V lost 5 bases, J lost 4 bases, and 11 bases lay in between. The CDR3 region is CASSPASYNEKLFF. The CDR3 bases are TGTGCCAGCAGCCCCGCTAGCTATAATGAAAAACTGTTTTTT.

The chain links TRBV3-1 (or the pseudogene TRBV3-2) to TRBJ1-2, with TRBD1 as a possible D gene (5 bases). The V and J ends lost 0 bases and 6 bases respectively, with 17 bases between them. CDR1 is LGHDT and CDR2 is YNNKEL in the germline V gene (reference sequence). The CDR3 extends over 16 amino acids. CDR3 sequence (DNA): TGTGCCAGCAGCCAAGATTTCAGGGCCCAGGTCCATGGCTACACCTTC. Translation gives CASSQDFRAQVHGYTF.

In its sample, this clone was seen once. J is TRBJ2-1 and V is TRBV24-1; 9 bases line up with TRBD1. The length of the CDR3 is 16 residues. Germline assignment: CDR1 KGHDR and CDR2 SFDVKD. J gave up 7 bases and V 1 base, and 7 bases lay outside the gene matches. In nucleotides, the CDR3 is TGTGCCACCAGTGATTTAGGGACAGGGTTTGATAATGAGCAGTTCTTC. Amino acid sequence: CATSDLGTGFDNEQFF.

This clone was counted once. The genes are TRBV11-2 and TRBJ2-5; no clear D gene. This CDR3 contains 14 residues. The germline V gene encodes CDR1 SGHAT and CDR2 FQNNGV. V lost 2 bases and J lost 5, with 12 bases in between. The CDR3 sequence: CASSLFEATETQYF. The CDR3 DNA sequence: TGTGCCAGCAGCTTATTTGAAGCTACCGAGACCCAGTACTTC.

V gene TRBV9 combines with J gene TRBJ2-3, with 13 bases aligning to TRBD2. Trimming took 0 bases from V and 4 from J; bases not matched to a gene: 5. The V gene's germline CDR1 is SGDLS and CDR2 YYNGEE. The CDR3 totals 17 residues. CDR3 sequence: CASSVVGLAGVSDTQYF. The CDR3 nucleotides are TGTGCCAGCAGCGTAGTAGGACTAGCGGGAGTTTCAGATACGCAGTATTTT.

This sequence joins TRBV28 and TRBJ2-7, with D possibly being TRBD1 (6 bases). This CDR3 contains 12 residues. Between the trimmed V and J ends, which lost 5 bases and 12 bases, there was a span of 17 bases. Germline-derived CDR1 and CDR2 are MDHEN and SYDVKM. The CDR3 region is CASSPTGRPWYF. CDR3 DNA sequence: TGTGCCAGCAGTCCTACAGGGCGCCCGTGGTACTTC.

The chain recombines TRBV6-5 with TRBJ1-2, with a tentative D call TRBD1 (6 bases). The V end lost 11 bases, the J end lost 7 bases, and 17 bases lay between the germline ends. This CDR3 spans 12 amino acids. The germline CDR1 and CDR2 sequences are MNHEY and SVGAGI. CDR3 in DNA: TGTGCCGCTGGCGCAGGGGCCGGTGGCTACACCTTC. This codes for CAAGAGAGGYTF.

V and J are TRBV10-3 and TRBJ2-7; D is perhaps TRBD1 (5 bases). V was trimmed by 7 bases and J by 0 bases, leaving 13 bases between them. The CDR3 runs to 14 residues. Germline assignment: CDR1 ENHRY and CDR2 SYGVKD. The CDR3 sequence: CAITSGMSSYEQYF. The CDR3 nucleotides are TGTGCCATCACGTCAGGGATGAGCTCCTACGAGCAGTACTTC.

The V and J genes are TRBV28 and TRBJ1-6; the match to TRBD1 covers 9 bases. This CDR3 is built from 15 residues. Germline trimming cut 1 base from V and 9 bases from J; bases unmatched to any gene: 4. Germline V gene data show CDR1 as MDHEN and CDR2 as SYDVKM. The CDR3 sequence is CASSLSGTGPSPLHF. The CDR3 coding sequence is TGTGCCAGCAGTTTATCCGGGACAGGGCCTTCACCCCTCCACTTT. The variable domain in full, completed from reference TRBV28 and TRBJ1-6, reads DVKVTQSSRYLVKRTGEKVFLECVQDMDHENMFWYRQDPGLGLRLIYFSYDVKMKEKGDIPEGYSVSREKKERFSLILESASTNQTSMYLCASSLSGTGPSPLHFGNGTRLTVT.

V usage is TRBV11-2 and J usage is TRBJ1-2; D not certain. Germline CDR1 is SGHAT and CDR2 is FQNNGV. The CDR3 runs 16 residues. V was clipped by 5 bases and J by 4 bases, with 20 bases between them. DNA of the CDR3: TGTGCCAGCAGCCCCGGCCCGTCCGCGAGGAGCTATGGCTACACCTTC. Translated: CASSPGPSARSYGYTF.

This sequence joins TRBV10-3 and TRBJ2-3; 11 nucleotides agree with TRBD2. CDR1 is ENHRY and CDR2 is SYGVKD in the germline V gene. V shed 6 bases and J 3 bases; nucleotides not matched to a gene: 5. The CDR3 length is 15 residues. The DNA of the CDR3 is TGTGCCATCAGCGCTAGCGGGGGGCCTACAGATACGCAGTATTTT. Its protein is CAISASGGPTDTQYF.

This sequence joins TRBV7-8 and TRBJ2-2; D is unresolved. CDR3 length: 12 amino acids. Looked up from germline, CDR1 is SGHVS and CDR2 is FQNEAQ. The germline V and J ends were trimmed by 3 bases and 7 bases, with 6 bases remaining between them. This CDR3 reads CASSFGHGELFF. CDR3 bases: TGTGCCAGCAGCTTCGGTCACGGGGAGCTGTTTTTT.

V gene TRBV4-2 combines with J gene TRBJ2-3; 10 bases match TRBD2. There are 17 residues in the CDR3. The germline gives CDR1 LGHNA, CDR2 YNFKEQ. V lost 2 bases to trimming and J lost 4 bases; unmatched junction nucleotides: 9. CDR3 residues: CASSQRVAGGGADTQYF. CDR3 nucleotide sequence: TGTGCCAGCAGCCAACGGGTAGCGGGAGGAGGCGCAGATACGCAGTATTTT.

The chain carries TRBV7-9 and TRBJ2-7; D is unclear. Germline values: CDR1 SEHNR, CDR2 FQNEAQ (reference sequence). The CDR3 has 12 amino acids. V shed 6 bases and J shed 7 bases, with 13 bases lying between them. The CDR3 nucleotides read TGTGCCAGCAGTCCTACCCGCAATGAGCAGTACTTC. Translation gives CASSPTRNEQYF.

The chain employs TRBV19 and TRBJ1-6; D is possibly TRBD1 (6 bases). The germline CDR1 and CDR2 sequences are LNHDA and SQIVND (reference sequence). The CDR3 is made up of 15 amino acids. V lost 7 bases and J 7 bases, leaving 17 bases between the germline ends. CDR3: CASTPRGRGNSPLHF. CDR3 bases: TGTGCCAGTACCCCCCGGGGCAGGGGAAATTCACCCCTCCACTTT.

The genes are TRBV27 and TRBJ2-7, with TRBD1 identical over 10 bases. The germline gives CDR1 MNHEY, CDR2 SMNVEV (reference sequence). V was pared by 3 bases and J by 0 bases, with 11 bases of the junction left unmatched. The CDR3 extends over 18 amino acids. CDR3 amino acids: CASSFFTGTGVSSYEQYF. CDR3 nucleotides: TGTGCCAGCAGTTTTTTTACCGGGACAGGGGTTAGCTCCTACGAGCAGTACTTC.